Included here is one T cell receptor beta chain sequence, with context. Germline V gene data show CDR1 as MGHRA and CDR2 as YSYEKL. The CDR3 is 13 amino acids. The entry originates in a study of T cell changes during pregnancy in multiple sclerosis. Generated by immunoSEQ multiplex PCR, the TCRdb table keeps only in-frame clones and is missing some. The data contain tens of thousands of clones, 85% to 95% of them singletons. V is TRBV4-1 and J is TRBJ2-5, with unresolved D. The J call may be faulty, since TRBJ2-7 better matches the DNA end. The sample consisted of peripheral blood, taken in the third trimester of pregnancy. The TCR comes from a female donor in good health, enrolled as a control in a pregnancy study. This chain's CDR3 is CASSQDMVYEQYF. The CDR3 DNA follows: TGCGCCAGCAGCCAAGATATGGTGTACGAGCAGTACTTC.